The present TCR beta chain was sequenced within a study of blood T cell repertoires in COVID-19 (dated by TCRdb to the early 2020s). Broadly, across the study: Samples from collaborators originated in the United States, Italy and Spain and spanned both the acute and convalescent phases of COVID-19. The material from the prospective study consisted of cDNA or gDNA derived from T cells, B-cell-depleted T cells, or PBMCs. Sample metadata almost always included a de-identified subject ID, COVID-19 status, age in years and sex. Where HLA class I and class II types were available, the types were taken from metadata supplied by the sample provider, not from assay-based typing. The repertoires were made available in a free public database intended to serve as a resource for research on the immune response to SARS-CoV-2. The samples were drawn from two sources: the first 160 participants of the ongoing ImmuneRACE study, and 950 to 1,500 subjects contributed by 6 global collaborators. Subjects who had been exposed to COVID-19, were actively infected with it, or had recovered from it provided the deeply sampled blood TCRbeta repertoires that made up the dataset. What the research found in general, with its limitations: Clinical and demographic metadata were provided uncurated, with the amount varying by source and participant.

The immunoSEQ Assay, a bias-controlled multiplex PCR, was used to amplify TCRbeta CDR3 regions from genomic DNA. In the paper's pipeline: The number of nucleated cells in each sample was estimated from the amplification of reference gene primers within the assay. To quantify the absolute abundance of each unique TCRbeta CDR3 rearrangement, sequence reads were collapsed and filtered. Productive Simpson clonality was computed per sample as the square root of Simpson's diversity index over productive rearrangements. In TCRdb, the immuneACCESS table is reduced to in-frame sequences with V and J assigned. These tables do not hold every clone; where another copy was compared, an unresolved V gene accounts for under half, and the others remain unexplained. V and J calls and clone size are as listed in that table; D and trimming were resolved from the DNA. This sample gives about 320,000 clones in total; under 90% of them show up just once. Together, the top ten hold 10% of the sample.

This clone was recorded once. It lacks a known antigen. No base qualities exist here, and no much larger clone lies one base off it. In the prospective study, participants were 18 to 89 years old, resided in about two dozen geographic areas of the United States, and were enrolled through a virtual design. To assign participants to cohorts, the prospective study relied on clinical history that participants themselves reported in a screening survey and a study questionnaire. ImmuneRACE Cohort 3 recovered participants were defined by two consecutive negative NP/OP PCR tests, healthcare professional clearance, or symptom resolution. In the prospective study, mobile phlebotomists collected whole blood, serum and a nasopharyngeal or oropharyngeal swab from each participant. Participants in the prospective study had the option to provide additional blood draws and questionnaires over an approximately 2-month period. Before DNA extraction, prospective study blood samples were shipped either frozen or at room temperature.

V lost 2 bases and J lost 1 base; the stretch between them is 14 bases long. The CDR1 and CDR2 encoded by the germline V gene are MGHRA and YSYEKL. From the cysteine through the phenylalanine, the CDR3 covers 16 amino acids. Only CDR3 DNA remains: 48 bases, in frame from the first base. This clonotype originated in a woman younger than 35 who had recovered from COVID-19. In this chain, TRBV4-1 is recombined with TRBJ1-1; a tentative D call is TRBD1 (5 bases match). The sequencing sample was made of PBMCs or T cells enriched from blood (not recorded which). The DNA is as follows: TGCGCCAGCAGCCAACCCCGGAGGGGCCAGAACACTGAAGCTTTCTTT. Its coded protein is CASSQPRRGQNTEAFF.